This T cell receptor (beta chain) was sequenced in a study of blood T cell repertoires in COVID-19. In the study overall: Both acute and convalescent COVID-19 samples were obtained from the United States, Italy and Spain.

The CDR3 runs 15 residues. CDR1 is SGHDT and CDR2 is YYEEEE in the germline V gene. V was pared by 1 base and J by 4 bases, with 11 bases between. Participants were aged about 18 to 100 years, lived in 24 US areas, and enrolled virtually. Self-reported history from a screening survey and questionnaire set each donor's cohort. Per the original data handling: Counts of nucleated cells, estimated from reference gene primer amplification, were obtained. The assay was immunoSEQ multiplex PCR, and TCRdb's table has in-frame clones only and misses some. That table gives V, J and clone size, and the DNA gave D and trimming. Of approximately 200,000 clones listed, roughly 80% are singletons.

This sequence joins TRBV5-6 and TRBJ2-2; D may be TRBD1 (6 bases). The clonotype was recovered from a man aged 35 to 55 who had recovered from COVID-19. What was sequenced was PBMCs or T cells enriched from blood (not recorded which). This CDR3 is CASSLQGSGTGELFF. The CDR3 coding sequence is TGTGCCAGCAGCTTGCAGGGGTCGGGCACCGGGGAGCTGTTTTTT.